This is a list of T cell receptor beta chains from one sample in a study of T cells in Graves' hyperthyroidism and ophthalmopathy. TCRdb itself ran the multiplex PCR reads through MiXCR, one entry per CDR3 protein. The repertoire has some 550,000 distinct CDR3 sequences, 20% of them found once; the top ten carry 26%. Sequencing was done on a sample of blood. The origin of the receptors is a man aged 18 to 29 with Graves' hyperthyroidism. The CDR3 runs from the conserved cysteine through the conserved F or W. A D gene is named only where the DNA matches it firmly. The listing skips clone size in some rows; elsewhere it reads once, few, many or a size class.

d_call | j_call | clone_size | v_call | cdr3_aa | cdr3_nt
- | TRBJ2-7 | few | TRBV5-1 | CASSLDGGTLREQYF | TGCGCCAGCAGCTTGGATGGCGGAACGTTAAGAGAGCAGTACTTC
- | TRBJ1-5 | many | TRBV2 | CASSPLLSNQPQHF | TGTGCCAGCAGCCCCCTATTGAGCAATCAGCCCCAGCATTTT
- | TRBJ2-2 | few | TRBV9 | CASSGPAEGGELFF | TGTGCCAGCAGCGGACCCGCAGAGGGTGGGGAGCTGTTTTTT
- | TRBJ2-6 | - | TRBV29-1 | CSVEESGPFGSVVLTF | TGCAGCGTTGAAGAATCGGGACCGTTTGGGAGCGTCGTCCTGACTTTC
- | TRBJ1-5 | few | TRBV4-1 | CASSQVRDSNPPQHF | TGCGCCAGCAGCCAAGTCAGGGATAGCAATCCGCCCCAGCATTTT
TRBD2 | TRBJ2-5 | - | TRBV6-1 | CASKRLAGGPRGQETQYF | TGTGCCAGCAAAAGACTAGCGGGAGGGCCGAGGGGACAAGAGACCCAGTACTTC
- | TRBJ2-5 | - | TRBV6-2/TRBV6-3 | CASSCPEDLRETQYF | TGTGCCAGCAGTTGCCCGGAGGATCTAAGGGAGACCCAGTACTTC
- | TRBJ2-6 | - | TRBV4-2 | CASSQDRSSGANVLTF | TGTGCCAGCAGCCAAGATAGAAGCTCTGGGGCCAACGTCCTGACTTTC
- | TRBJ2-7 | once | TRBV13 | CASSSGYVSYEQYF | TGTGCCAGCAGCTCGGGGTATGTTTCCTACGAGCAGTACTTC
- | TRBJ1-1 | many | TRBV5-1 | CASSLTGTPYTEAFF | TGCGCCAGCAGCTTGACCGGGACACCTTACACTGAAGCTTTCTTT
- | TRBJ1-5 | many | TRBV12-3/TRBV12-4 | CASSPHPILPQHF | TGTGCCAGCAGTCCCCATCCAATCCTGCCCCAGCATTTT
- | TRBJ1-1 | many | TRBV29-1 | CSGQTHTEAFF | TGCAGCGGTCAGACGCACACTGAAGCTTTCTTT
TRBD1 | TRBJ2-2 | few | TRBV10-3 | CAISGQGSTGELFF | TGTGCCATCAGTGGACAGGGGAGCACCGGGGAGCTGTTTTTT
- | TRBJ2-7 | many | TRBV13 | CASSLGPGISYEQYF | TGTGCCAGCAGCTTAGGCCCTGGTATCTCCTACGAGCAGTACTTC
- | TRBJ1-5 | - | TRBV18 | CASSSGTGLSNQPQRF | TGTGCCAGCTCATCAGGGACGGGACTTAGCAATCAGCCCCAGCGTTTT
TRBD1 | TRBJ1-5 | many | TRBV28 | CASQTTGAFGNQPQHF | TGTGCCAGTCAAACAACAGGGGCGTTTGGCAATCAGCCCCAGCATTTT
- | TRBJ2-6 | many | TRBV28 | CASSLGAGAQSNVLTF | TGTGCCAGCAGTTTGGGGGCGGGAGCCCAAAGCAACGTCCTGACTTTC
TRBD1 | TRBJ2-7 | - | TRBV6-5 | CASSSGTATSYEQYF | TGTGCCAGCAGTTCCGGGACAGCCACTTCCTACGAGCAGTACTTC
- | TRBJ2-3 | - | TRBV2 | CASSEPGDTDTQYF | TGTGCCAGCAGTGAACCCGGGGATACAGATACGCAGTATTTT
- | TRBJ1-1 | few | TRBV5-1 | CASSRTGNPEAFF | TGCGCCAGCAGCCGAACAGGGAATCCTGAAGCTTTCTTT
- | TRBJ1-2 | once | TRBV6-2/TRBV6-3 | CASNRQGPLGSVYYGYTF | TGTGCCAGCAACCGACAAGGGCCCCTGGGGTCCGTCTACTATGGCTACACCTTC
- | TRBJ1-2 | many | TRBV6-5 | CASSPGLANYGYTF | TGTGCCAGCAGCCCAGGGTTAGCTAACTATGGCTACACCTTC
- | TRBJ1-1 | many | TRBV5-1 | CASSSQTDTEAFF | TGCGCCAGCAGCTCACAGACGGACACTGAAGCTTTCTTT
- | TRBJ1-5 | many | TRBV7-8 | CASSRDRTGQPQHF | TGTGCCAGCAGCCGGGACCGCACTGGGCAGCCCCAGCATTTT
- | TRBJ1-2 | many | TRBV6-1 | CASSTTSNYGYTF | TGTGCCAGCAGTACGACGTCTAACTATGGCTACACCTTC
- | TRBJ2-5 | many | TRBV13 | CASSPDRNPSQETQYF | TGTGCCAGCAGCCCAGACCGCAACCCATCCCAAGAGACCCAGTACTTC
- | TRBJ2-5 | - | TRBV7-9 | CASSHALRGARETQYF | TGTGCCAGCAGCCACGCCCTCAGGGGTGCCCGAGAGACCCAGTACTTC
- | TRBJ2-7 | many | TRBV5-1 | CASSQGGGNPYEQYF | TGCGCCAGCAGCCAGGGGGGGGGGAACCCCTACGAGCAGTACTTC
- | TRBJ1-5 | many | TRBV18 | CASSPGKQGQPQHF | TGTGCCAGCTCACCAGGAAAACAGGGACAGCCCCAGCATTTT
- | TRBJ2-7 | many | TRBV2 | CAGNRERGPYEQYF | TGTGCCGGTAACAGGGAGCGGGGCCCGTACGAGCAGTACTTC
- | TRBJ1-1 | - | TRBV4-1 | CASSPGWDMNTEAFF | TGCGCCAGCAGCCCGGGGTGGGACATGAACACTGAAGCTTTCTTT
- | TRBJ1-5 | many | TRBV6-1 | CASSGWGDQAQPQHF | TGTGCCAGCAGTGGATGGGGGGATCAAGCCCAGCCCCAGCATTTT
- | TRBJ1-2 | many | TRBV6-1 | CASSKSGGWGEYYGYTF | TGTGCCAGCAGTAAAAGCGGTGGTTGGGGCGAATACTATGGCTACACCTTC
- | TRBJ1-6 | - | TRBV12-3/TRBV12-4 | CATLAVYNSPLHF | TGTGCCACTTTGGCTGTTTATAATTCACCCCTCCACTTT
- | TRBJ1-1 | - | TRBV5-5 | CASSLLGGGAFF | TGTGCCAGCAGCTTGCTAGGCGGCGGAGCTTTCTTT
TRBD1 | TRBJ2-7 | many | TRBV29-1 | CSVEGTGGSYEQYF | TGCAGCGTAGAAGGGACAGGGGGGTCCTACGAGCAGTACTTC
- | TRBJ1-1 | many | TRBV6-1 | CASSRTVGNTEAFF | TGTGCCAGCAGTCGGACGGTAGGGAACACTGAAGCTTTCTTT
- | TRBJ2-4 | - | TRBV20-1 | CSALRSIQYF | TGCAGTGCTCTTAGAAGCATTCAGTACTTC
TRBD1 | TRBJ2-7 | few | TRBV3-1 | CASSPPTGDRGEQYF | TGTGCCAGCAGCCCGCCAACCGGGGACAGGGGCGAGCAGTACTTC
TRBD2 | TRBJ2-5 | - | TRBV5-1 | CASSLGLAGAWETQYF | TGCGCCAGCAGCCTTGGACTAGCGGGGGCGTGGGAGACCCAGTACTTC
- | TRBJ2-7 | - | TRBV13 | CASSLEGHGTYEQYF | TGTGCCAGCAGCTTAGAGGGGCACGGAACCTACGAGCAGTACTTC
- | TRBJ1-2 | many | TRBV6-5 | CASSYSGRSGYGYTF | TGTGCCAGCAGTTACTCCGGACGGTCCGGCTATGGCTACACCTTC
- | TRBJ2-6 | - | TRBV20-1 | CSARVRDVLTF | TGCAGTGCAAGAGTCAGAGACGTCCTGACTTTC
- | TRBJ1-1 | few | TRBV12-5 | CASGPTGPNTEALF | TGTGCTAGTGGACCTACAGGGCCCAACACTGAAGCTCTCTTT
TRBD1 | TRBJ1-1 | many | TRBV27 | CASSSTPRTGPNTEAFF | TGTGCCAGCAGTTCGACACCTAGGACAGGGCCGAACACTGAAGCTTTCTTT
- | TRBJ1-5 | many | TRBV4-1 | CASSPLRGWQPQHF | TGCGCCAGCAGCCCCTTGAGAGGTTGGCAGCCCCAGCATTTT
- | TRBJ1-1 | - | TRBV6-4 | CASSDKGETEAFF | TGTGCCAGCAGTGACAAGGGGGAAACTGAAGCTTTCTTT